These 32 T cell receptor beta chains were all obtained from the same sample, sequenced in a study of T cell repertoires in cytomegalovirus infection. TCRdb analysed the reads with MiXCR anew, one entry per CDR3 protein. The sample gives roughly 140,000 distinct CDR3 sequences, about 25% of which show up once; 10% to 11% is in the top ten. The sequenced sample consisted of PBMCs. These receptors all stem from a human donor in good health (CMV status not recorded). Some clones in this sample may be carry-over from other donors' samples.

This clonotype was detected ten times or more. The J gene is TRBJ1-3, the V gene TRBV7-8, with TRBD1 matching over 7 bases. Germline V gives CDR1 SGHVS, CDR2 FQNEAQ. V was pared by 0 bases and J by 7 bases, with 3 bases of the junction left unmatched. This CDR3 has 14 residues. The DNA for the CDR3 is TGTGCCAGCAGCTTAGCGGGGACAGCGAACACCATATATTTT. Its translation: CASSLAGTANTIYF.

The sample holds one count of this clonotype. The chain has TRBV9 and TRBJ2-1, with TRBD2 identical over 8 bases. The germline gives CDR1 SGDLS, CDR2 YYNGEE. J lost 10 bases, V lost 2 bases, and 5 bases had no gene match. The CDR3 length is 13 residues. The CDR3 DNA sequence: TGTGCCAGCAGCGTTTTGGAGCGGGAGGAGCAGTTCTTC. Its protein product is CASSVLEREEQFF. Drawing the rest from reference TRBV9 and TRBJ2-1, the complete variable domain is DSGVTQTPKHLITATGQRVTLRCSPRSGDLSVYWYQQSLDQGLQFLIQYYNGEERAKGNILERFSAQQFPDLHSELNLSSLELGDSALYFCASSVLEREEQFFGPGTRLTVL.

This clonotype was recorded a few times. The V call is TRBV6-1, the J call TRBJ2-1; 13 bases are shared with TRBD2. CDR3 length: 18 residues. V shed 5 bases and J 2 bases; nucleotides not matched to a gene: 9. Germline CDR1 is MNHNS and CDR2 is SASEGT. The CDR3 DNA reads TGTGCCAGCAGTCCGGCAAAGGGACTAGCGGGGCCCTACAATGAGCAGTTCTTC. Its protein product is CASSPAKGLAGPYNEQFF.

This rearrangement joins TRBV12-5 to TRBJ2-7; unclear D gene. CDR3 length: 12 residues. Germline CDR1 is LGHNT and CDR2 is FRNRAP. With 1 base removed from V and 6 bases from J, the gap between germline ends came to 7 bases. CDR3 nucleotides: TGTGCTAGTGGTTTGGCCGTGTCCGAGCAGTACTTC. It encodes CASGLAVSEQYF.

The sample holds one count of this clonotype. Since a much larger clone is just one base distant, this may be a read error. The chain has TRBV4-1 and TRBJ1-1; a weak D match, TRBD1 (5 bases). The V and J ends lost 0 bases and 10 bases respectively, with 15 bases between them. This CDR3 is 14 amino acids long. Germline loops: CDR1 MGHRA, CDR2 YSYEKL. Here the CDR3 DNA reads TGCGCCAGCAGCCAAGATCGGGGGATGGCTGCAGCTTTCTTT. Translated, it gives CASSQDRGMAAAFF.

Worth noting for this clonotype: One base away lies a much larger clone, so this may be a sequencing read error. This sequence joins TRBV7-2 and TRBJ2-5, with D maybe TRBD1 (6 bases). The CDR3 is 13 residues long. Looked up from germline, CDR1 is SGHTA and CDR2 is FQGNSA. CDR3 in amino acids: CPSSLGQLETQYF. CDR3 DNA sequence: TGTCCCAGCAGCTTAGGACAGTTGGAGACCCAGTACTTC.

This clonotype appeared many times. This rearrangement joins TRBV10-2 to TRBJ2-5; TRBD2 aligns across 7 bases. Trimming cost V 7 bases and J 1 base; bases outside gene matches: 9. The CDR3 has 15 amino acids. Germline CDR1 and CDR2: WSHSY and SAAADI. CDR3 sequence reads: CASMRGTILQETQYF. The CDR3 DNA reads as TGCGCCAGCATGCGGGGGACCATACTCCAAGAGACCCAGTACTTC.

The gene calls are TRBV2 and TRBJ2-7; either TRBD1 or TRBD2 may supply D (6 bases each). The V and J ends lost 0 bases and 6 bases respectively, with 15 bases between them. The CDR3 is made up of 15 amino acids. From germline, CDR1 is SNHLY and CDR2 FYNNEI. The CDR3 reads CASSEALQGRSEQYF. The CDR3 nucleotides are TGTGCCAGCAGTGAAGCGCTTCAGGGGAGGAGCGAGCAGTACTTC.

This clonotype has only a few counts. The chain combines TRBV29-1 with TRBJ2-1, with 8 bases fitting TRBD2. The CDR3 extends over 14 amino acids. V shed 7 bases and J 4 bases; nucleotides not matched to a gene: 9. Germline loops: CDR1 SQVTM, CDR2 ANQGSEA. The CDR3 DNA sequence: TGCAGCGGTGGCCGAGCGGGAGCATACAATGAGCAGTTCTTC. This codes for CSGGRAGAYNEQFF.

This clonotype occurred a few times. This chain links TRBV27 with TRBJ1-5, with unresolved D. The length of the CDR3 is 13 residues. Germline CDR1 and CDR2: MNHEY and SMNVEV (reference sequence). V lost 4 bases and J 5 bases, leaving 9 bases between the germline ends. The CDR3 DNA follows: TGTGCCAGCAGTTGGCGCCTGGATCAGCCCCAGCATTTT. Its translation is CASSWRLDQPQHF.

This clonotype was observed at least ten times. V gene TRBV7-8 combines with J gene TRBJ2-1; D is possibly TRBD2 (6 bases). Trimming took off 4 bases at V and 12 bases at J, with 19 bases between the two ends. CDR1 SGHVS and CDR2 FQNEAQ come from the germline V gene. CDR3 length: 14 residues. The CDR3 sequence is CASSSTDPNGGQFF. The CDR3 DNA is TGTGCCAGCAGCTCAACCGACCCCAACGGGGGGCAGTTCTTC.

In its sample, this clonotype was seen many times. The chain employs TRBV7-3 and TRBJ2-2; D is possibly TRBD1 (6 bases). Germline CDR1 and CDR2: SGHTA and FQGTGA. This CDR3 has 14 residues. V lost 3 bases, J lost 7 bases, and 12 bases lay in between. CDR3 coding DNA: TGTGCCAGCAGCTTCGCAGGGGCTGTCGGGGAGCTGTTTTTT. Its protein product is CASSFAGAVGELFF.

The chain joins TRBV19 to TRBJ2-1, with 9 bases fitting TRBD1. The CDR3 loop spans 15 amino acids. Germline trimming cut 6 bases from V and 6 bases from J; bases unmatched to any gene: 9. Per germline, CDR1 LNHDA and CDR2 SQIVND (reference sequence). The CDR3 reads CASSRDRVPRNEQFF. As DNA, the CDR3 is TGTGCCAGTAGCAGGGACAGGGTTCCGCGCAATGAGCAGTTCTTC.

This clonotype was counted a few times. V and J are TRBV15 and TRBJ1-6; 9 bases line up with TRBD1. The CDR3 consists of 14 residues. Germline trimming cut 5 bases from V and 6 bases from J; bases unmatched to any gene: 2. Germline CDR1 reads LNHNV; CDR2 reads YYDKDF (reference sequence). This CDR3 is CATSGQGSNSPLHF. The CDR3 coding sequence is TGTGCCACCAGCGGACAGGGGTCTAATTCACCCCTCCACTTT.

In its sample, this clonotype was seen a few times. The chain carries TRBV5-5 and TRBJ1-1; D gene ambiguous. Germline-derived CDR1 and CDR2 are SGHKS and YYEKEE (reference sequence). V lost 0 bases and J lost 4, with 4 bases in between. The CDR3 consists of 12 residues. The CDR3 DNA reads TGTGCCAGCAGCTTGGTAATCACTGAAGCTTTCTTT. This codes for CASSLVITEAFF.

This clonotype was seen more than once but under ten times. This rearrangement joins TRBV28 to TRBJ2-2, with D unresolved. The CDR3 has 15 amino acids. CDR1 is MDHEN and CDR2 is SYDVKM in the germline V gene. V shed 6 bases and J shed 6 bases, with 17 bases lying between them. The CDR3 here is CASSPGGNRAGELFF. CDR3 coding DNA: TGTGCCAGCAGCCCGGGCGGAAATCGAGCCGGGGAGCTGTTTTTT.

This clonotype was detected ten times or more. The V and J genes are TRBV7-2 and TRBJ2-5; tentative D call: TRBD2 (5 bases). The CDR3 totals 15 residues. V dropped 0 bases and J dropped 5 bases, with 13 bases sitting between them. The germline V gene has CDR1 SGHTA and CDR2 FQGNSA. The CDR3 bases are TGTGCCAGCAGCTTAGCCGCATCAAGCGGCGAGACCCAGTACTTC. Translating it yields CASSLAASSGETQYF.

This clonotype has only a few counts. The chain joins TRBV28 to TRBJ1-5; D may be TRBD1 (6 bases). This CDR3 has 15 amino acids. Germline V lookup: CDR1 MDHEN, CDR2 SYDVKM. Trimming cost V 6 bases and J 6 bases, with 18 bases left between them. This CDR3 is CASSLPQGSSQPQHF. The CDR3 region has the DNA TGTGCCAGCAGCCTTCCACAGGGAAGTAGTCAGCCCCAGCATTTT.

This clonotype was seen a few times. The CDR3, as DNA: TGTGCCAGCAGCTTAAGGACTAGCGGGATCTACGAGCAGTACTTC. As protein: CASSLRTSGIYEQYF. The J gene is TRBJ2-7, the V gene TRBV7-8; 12 bases agree with TRBD2. This CDR3 spans 15 amino acids. Germline V gene lookup returns CDR1 SGHVS and CDR2 FQNEAQ. J was trimmed by 3 bases and V by 2 bases; bases with no gene match: 2. Together with reference TRBV7-8 and TRBJ2-7, the CDR3 gives the full variable domain: GAGVSQSPRYKVAKRGQDVALRCDPISGHVSLFWYQQALGQGPEFLTYFQNEAQLDKSGLPSDRFFAERPEGSVSTLKIQRTQQEDSAVYLCASSLRTSGIYEQYFGPGTRLTVT.

The chain is built from TRBV7-6 and TRBJ2-1; D is ambiguous. This CDR3 has 14 amino acids. Germline CDR1 SGHVS, CDR2 FNYEAQ. V gave up 2 bases and J gave up 6 bases, with 11 bases separating them. In DNA form, the CDR3 reads TGTGCCAGCAGCTTAAACCCCCCTGGCAATGAGCAGTTCTTC. This gives the protein CASSLNPPGNEQFF.

This clonotype was counted a few times. The V call is TRBV4-3, the J call TRBJ2-1, with TRBD2 matching over 8 bases. The CDR3 runs to 16 residues. From germline, CDR1 is LGHNA and CDR2 YSLEER. V lost 0 bases to trimming and J lost 10 bases; unmatched junction nucleotides: 11. CDR3 protein: CASSQDAGGRRQEQFF. In DNA, the CDR3 is TGCGCCAGCAGCCAAGATGCAGGCGGGAGGCGTCAGGAGCAGTTCTTC.

The gene calls are TRBV28 and TRBJ2-7; D not resolved. V lost 6 bases to trimming and J lost 1 base, with 7 bases between them. The V gene's germline CDR1 is MDHEN and CDR2 SYDVKM. The CDR3 has 12 amino acids. The CDR3 is CASRLGSYEQYF. DNA of the CDR3: TGTGCCAGCAGGTTGGGATCCTACGAGCAGTACTTC.

This clonotype was picked up many times. CDR3 amino acids: CASSPWTGVNTEAFF. The CDR3 DNA reads TGTGCCAGCAGCCCTTGGACAGGGGTGAACACTGAAGCTTTCTTT. V usage is TRBV11-2 and J usage is TRBJ1-1, with TRBD1 matching 9 bases. The CDR3 contains 15 residues. CDR1 is SGHAT and CDR2 is FQNNGV in the germline V gene. The trim removed 5 bases at V and 0 bases at J, leaving 4 bases unmatched. Supplemented by reference TRBV11-2 and TRBJ1-1, the full variable domain reads EAGVAQSPRYKIIEKRQSVAFWCNPISGHATLYWYQQILGQGPKLLIQFQNNGVVDDSQLPKDRFSAERLKGVDSTLKIQPAKLEDSAVYLCASSPWTGVNTEAFFGQGTRLTVV.

The chain is built from TRBV29-1 and TRBJ2-1; D is perhaps TRBD2 (5 bases). Germline-derived CDR1 and CDR2 are SQVTM and ANQGSEA. This CDR3 comprises 14 residues. The ends were cut back, 4 bases at V and 0 bases at J, with 10 bases in the middle. CDR3 in amino acids: CSVVTGSSYNEQFF. CDR3 nucleotide sequence: TGCAGCGTTGTAACGGGGTCCTCCTACAATGAGCAGTTCTTC.

This clonotype was seen more than once but under ten times. The gene calls are TRBV6-2 or TRBV6-3 and TRBJ1-5, with a possible D match to TRBD1 (5 bases). CDR1 and CDR2 from the germline V gene are MNHEY and SVGEGT. The CDR3 is made up of 13 amino acids. V was trimmed by 4 bases and J by 8 bases, leaving 12 bases between them. The CDR3 sequence: CASSLGDSKPQHF. DNA of the CDR3: TGTGCCAGCAGTTTGGGGGATAGTAAGCCCCAGCATTTT.

This clonotype was seen more than once but under ten times. The chain links TRBV11-3 to TRBJ1-1, with D perhaps TRBD1 (6 bases). The CDR3 contains 13 residues. The V end was cut by 4 bases, the J end by 10 bases, with 16 bases between. Germline values: CDR1 SGHNT, CDR2 YENEEA. CDR3 loop: CASSSGTSGRAFF. DNA for the CDR3: TGTGCCAGCAGCTCCGGGACATCCGGTAGAGCTTTCTTT. The whole variable domain, remainder taken from reference TRBV11-3 and TRBJ1-1, is EAGVVQSPRYKIIEKKQPVAFWCNPISGHNTLYWYLQNLGQGPELLIRYENEEAVDDSQLPKDRFSAERLKGVDSTLKIQPAELGDSAVYLCASSSGTSGRAFFGQGTRLTVV.

This clonotype was counted many times. The V gene is TRBV7-6, the J gene TRBJ2-3; no reliable D call. Per germline, CDR1 SGHVS and CDR2 FNYEAQ. Trimming cost V 4 bases and J 2 bases, with 4 bases left between them. This CDR3 has 12 residues. Written as DNA, the CDR3 is TGTGCCAGCAGCTCGTACACAGATACGCAGTATTTT. It yields the protein CASSSYTDTQYF.

This clonotype occurred a few times. The V and J genes are TRBV28 and TRBJ2-5, with a weak D call TRBD2 (6 bases). The germline CDR1 and CDR2 sequences are MDHEN and SYDVKM. CDR3 size: 16 residues. Trimming cost V 4 bases and J 0 bases, with 15 bases left between them. The DNA for the CDR3 is TGTGCCAGCAGTTCGCTTCCCCGGGGGAACCAAGAGACCCAGTACTTC. Translating gives CASSSLPRGNQETQYF.

J is TRBJ2-2 and V is TRBV27; D perhaps matches TRBD2 (6 bases). The CDR3 is made up of 14 amino acids. Trimming took 6 bases from V and 5 from J, leaving 13 bases between them. Germline V lookup: CDR1 MNHEY, CDR2 SMNVEV (reference sequence). In DNA form, the CDR3 reads TGTGCCAGCAGAACTTCGGCGGGGACCGGGGAGCTGTTTTTT. As protein: CASRTSAGTGELFF.

This clonotype turned up a few times. The rearrangement joins TRBV2 to TRBJ1-5; D is perhaps TRBD1 (6 bases). This CDR3 region has 14 residues. Germline-derived CDR1 and CDR2 are SNHLY and FYNNEI. The germline V and J ends were trimmed by 6 bases and 7 bases, with 16 bases remaining between them. The CDR3 here is CASSDFRGRQPQHF. In DNA form, the CDR3 reads TGTGCCAGCAGCGACTTCAGGGGCCGGCAGCCCCAGCATTTT.

V and J are TRBV20-1 and TRBJ1-1, with 8 bases that match TRBD1. CDR1 is DFQATT, CDR2 SNEGSKA, per germline (reference sequence). This CDR3 spans 14 amino acids. V was clipped by 5 bases and J by 4 bases; unmatched bases: 9. The CDR3 sequence: CSARTGKYGTEAFF. The CDR3, as DNA: TGCAGTGCTCGGACAGGGAAGTATGGCACTGAAGCTTTCTTT.

This rearrangement joins TRBV23-1 to TRBJ2-5, with 11 bases aligning to TRBD2. TRBV23-1 has ORF status, its function being uncertain. The length of the CDR3 is 15 residues. J gave up 1 base and V 6 bases, and 4 bases lay outside the gene matches. This chain's CDR3 is CASRGTSGSQETQYF. CDR3 nucleotides: TGCGCCAGCAGGGGGACTAGCGGAAGCCAAGAGACCCAGTACTTC.